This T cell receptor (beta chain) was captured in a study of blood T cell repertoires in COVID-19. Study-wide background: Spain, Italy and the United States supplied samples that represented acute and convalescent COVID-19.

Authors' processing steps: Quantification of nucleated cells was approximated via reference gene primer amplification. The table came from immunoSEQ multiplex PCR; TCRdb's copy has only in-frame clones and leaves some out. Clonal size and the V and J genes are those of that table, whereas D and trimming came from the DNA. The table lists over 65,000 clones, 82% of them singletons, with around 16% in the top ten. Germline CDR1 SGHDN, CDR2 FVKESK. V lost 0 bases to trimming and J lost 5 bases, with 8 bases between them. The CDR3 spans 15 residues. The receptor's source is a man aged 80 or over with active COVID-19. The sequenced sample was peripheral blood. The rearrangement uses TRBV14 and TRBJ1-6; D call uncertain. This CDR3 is CASSQDGRNNSPLHF. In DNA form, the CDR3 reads TGTGCCAGCAGCCAAGATGGCAGAAATAATTCACCCCTCCACTTT. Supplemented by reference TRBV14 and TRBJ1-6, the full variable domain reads EAGVTQFPSHSVIEKGQTVTLRCDPISGHDNLYWYRRVMGKEIKFLLHFVKESKQDESGMPNNRFLAERTGGTYSTLKVQPAELEDSGVYFCASSQDGRNNSPLHFGNGTRLTVT.